These 7 T cell receptor beta chains share one sample of origin, sequenced in a study of identical twins. In TCRdb, the 5' RACE reads were re-called with MiXCR into one record per CDR3 protein. The sample has some 240,000 distinct CDR3 sequences, roughly 10% seen once. Sequenced input: memory T cells sorted from blood. The source is a man aged 45 to 65 in good health.

This sequence joins TRBV28 and TRBJ2-1; D remains unclear. Germline V gene sequence: CDR1 MDHEN, CDR2 SYDVKM. V lost 7 bases and J lost 0, with 16 bases in between. The CDR3 consists of 16 residues. The CDR3 bases are TGTGCCAGCATTCCCCCCGGCGCTCACTCCTACAATGAGCAGTTCTTC. The encoded protein is CASIPPGAHSYNEQFF.

The chain recombines TRBV7-9 with TRBJ1-4, with a possible D match to TRBD1 (6 bases). Per the germline V gene, CDR1 is SEHNR and CDR2 is FQNEAQ (reference sequence). Trimming removed 5 bases at V and 5 bases at J, with 15 bases between. There are 15 residues in the CDR3. This CDR3 reads CASSNLGQLNEKLFF. The CDR3 DNA reads TGTGCCAGCAGCAACCTAGGACAGCTCAATGAAAAACTGTTTTTT.

This clonotype was counted ten times or more. The V call is TRBV20-1, the J call TRBJ2-1, with D tentatively TRBD1 or TRBD2 (5 bases each). This CDR3 region has 15 residues. Trimming stripped 3 bases from V and 4 bases from J, with 16 bases between. Germline CDR1 and CDR2: DFQATT and SNEGSKA (reference sequence). For the CDR3, the DNA is TGCAGTGCTAGGGGGTGGGGCGGGCCATACAATGAGCAGTTCTTC. Encoded protein: CSARGWGGPYNEQFF.

This clonotype was detected ten times or more. V gene TRBV7-2 combines with J gene TRBJ2-1; TRBD2 is a possible D gene (5 bases). The CDR3 spans 15 residues. CDR1 and CDR2 from the germline V gene are SGHTA and FQGNSA. The V end was cut by 2 bases, the J end by 0 bases, with 8 bases between. Written as DNA, the CDR3 is TGTGCCAGCAGCTTAATGGGGAGCTCCTACAATGAGCAGTTCTTC. Translating it yields CASSLMGSSYNEQFF.

This clonotype was observed at least ten times. The chain uses TRBV6-1 and TRBJ1-1; TRBD1 aligns across 7 bases. The V gene end was trimmed by 6 bases and the J gene end by 3 bases; junction bases not matched to a gene: 4. The CDR3 contains 13 residues. Germline CDR1 is MNHNS and CDR2 is SASEGT. CDR3 protein: CASRSGGDTEAFF. As DNA, the CDR3 is TGTGCCAGCAGGTCAGGGGGGGACACTGAAGCTTTCTTT.

This chain connects TRBV6-2 or TRBV6-3 to TRBJ2-2, with a possible D match to TRBD2 (6 bases). CDR1 is MNHEY, CDR2 SVGEGT, per germline. Between the trimmed V and J ends, which lost 6 bases and 3 bases, there was a span of 14 bases. This CDR3 has 15 residues. The CDR3 DNA sequence: TGTGCCAGCAGGCACCTCGGGAGTTACACCGGGGAGCTGTTTTTT. Translating it yields CASRHLGSYTGELFF.

This clonotype was picked up many times. The gene calls are TRBV12-3 or TRBV12-4 and TRBJ2-2, with D perhaps being TRBD1 or TRBD2 (6 bases each). Deletions cut 4 bases from V and 0 bases from J, with 18 bases between. The length of the CDR3 is 18 residues. The CDR3 coding sequence is TGTGCCAGCAGTTGGAGGGGGAATTCAAACGCGAACACCGGGGAGCTGTTTTTT. This gives the protein CASSWRGNSNANTGELFF.